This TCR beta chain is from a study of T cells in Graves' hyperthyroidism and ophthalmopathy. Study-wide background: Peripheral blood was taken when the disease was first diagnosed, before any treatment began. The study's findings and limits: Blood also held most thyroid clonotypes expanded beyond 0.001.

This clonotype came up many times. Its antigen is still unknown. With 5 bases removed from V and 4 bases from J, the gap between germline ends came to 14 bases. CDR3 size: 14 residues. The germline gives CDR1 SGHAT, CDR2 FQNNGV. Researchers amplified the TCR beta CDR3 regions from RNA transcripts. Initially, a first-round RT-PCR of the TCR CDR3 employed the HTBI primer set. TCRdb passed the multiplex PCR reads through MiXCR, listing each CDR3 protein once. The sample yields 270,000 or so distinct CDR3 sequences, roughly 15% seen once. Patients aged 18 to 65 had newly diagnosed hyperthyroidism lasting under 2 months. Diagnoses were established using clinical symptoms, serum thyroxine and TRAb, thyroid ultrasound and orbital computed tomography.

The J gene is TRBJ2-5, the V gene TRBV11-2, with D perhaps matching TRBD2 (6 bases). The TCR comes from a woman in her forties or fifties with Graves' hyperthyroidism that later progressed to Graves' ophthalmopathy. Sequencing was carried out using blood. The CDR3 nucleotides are TGTGCCAGCAGCGACTTCGGGAGAAGAGAGACCCAGTACTTC. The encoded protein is CASSDFGRRETQYF. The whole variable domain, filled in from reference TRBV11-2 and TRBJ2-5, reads EAGVAQSPRYKIIEKRQSVAFWCNPISGHATLYWYQQILGQGPKLLIQFQNNGVVDDSQLPKDRFSAERLKGVDSTLKIQPAKLEDSAVYLCASSDFGRRETQYFGPGTRLLVL.